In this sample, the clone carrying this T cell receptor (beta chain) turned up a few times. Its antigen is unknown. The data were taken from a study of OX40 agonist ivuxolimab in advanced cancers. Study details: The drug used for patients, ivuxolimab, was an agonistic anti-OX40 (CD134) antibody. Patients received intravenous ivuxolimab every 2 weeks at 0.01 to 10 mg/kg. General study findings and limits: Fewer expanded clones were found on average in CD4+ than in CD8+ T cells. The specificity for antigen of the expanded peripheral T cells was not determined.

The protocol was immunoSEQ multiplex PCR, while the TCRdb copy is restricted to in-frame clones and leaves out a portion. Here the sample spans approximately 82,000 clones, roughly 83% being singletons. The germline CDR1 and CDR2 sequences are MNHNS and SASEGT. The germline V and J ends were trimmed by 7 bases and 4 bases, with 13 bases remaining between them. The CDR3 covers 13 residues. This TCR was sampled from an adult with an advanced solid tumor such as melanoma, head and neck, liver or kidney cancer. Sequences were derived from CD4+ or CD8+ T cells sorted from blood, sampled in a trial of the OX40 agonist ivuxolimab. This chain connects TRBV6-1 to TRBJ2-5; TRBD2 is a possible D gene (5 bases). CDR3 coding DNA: TGTGCCAGCAAGAGGGAAGGGCCAGAGACCCAGTACTTC. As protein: CASKREGPETQYF.